One TCR beta chain is described in this entry. What it binds is not known. The sample belongs to a study of cytomegalovirus exposure and HLA in healthy donors. Findings and caveats of the study: The study listed some 160 cytomegalovirus-associated TCR beta chains. In vitro testing confirmed a few CMV-associated chains as specific for CMV antigens. Subsequent analysis showed first-cohort TCR clusters tending to co-occur in 120 validation repertoires. It was reported that the classifier diagnosed cytomegalovirus status with high specificity and sensitivity in both the original and validation cohorts.

The CDR3 covers 18 residues. V was pared by 3 bases and J by 4 bases, with 15 bases of the junction left unmatched. Germline loops: CDR1 SNHLY, CDR2 FYNNEI. Assay used: immunoSEQ multiplex PCR; TCRdb lists only in-frame clones, some missing. The table lists under 400,000 clones, 88% of them singletons, with around 1% in the top ten. V is TRBV2 and J is TRBJ2-3; 8 positions agree with TRBD1. The sample comprised PBMCs. The TCR was taken from a man aged 25 to 40 in good health and CMV-seronegative. CDR3 sequence (DNA): TGTGCCAGCAGTGAGACCCCCCTAAGGACAGGGCGGGCAGATACGCAGTATTTT. It encodes CASSETPLRTGRADTQYF.